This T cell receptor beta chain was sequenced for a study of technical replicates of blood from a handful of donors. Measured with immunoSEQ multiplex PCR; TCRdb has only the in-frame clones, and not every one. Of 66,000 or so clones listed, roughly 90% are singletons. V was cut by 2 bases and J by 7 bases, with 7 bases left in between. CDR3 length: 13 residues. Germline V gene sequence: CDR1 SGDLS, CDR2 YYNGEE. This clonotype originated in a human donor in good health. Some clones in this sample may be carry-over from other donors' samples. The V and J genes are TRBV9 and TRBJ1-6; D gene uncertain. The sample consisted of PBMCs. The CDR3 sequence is CASSVFRNSPLHF. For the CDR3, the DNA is TGTGCCAGCAGCGTTTTCAGGAATTCACCCCTCCACTTT.